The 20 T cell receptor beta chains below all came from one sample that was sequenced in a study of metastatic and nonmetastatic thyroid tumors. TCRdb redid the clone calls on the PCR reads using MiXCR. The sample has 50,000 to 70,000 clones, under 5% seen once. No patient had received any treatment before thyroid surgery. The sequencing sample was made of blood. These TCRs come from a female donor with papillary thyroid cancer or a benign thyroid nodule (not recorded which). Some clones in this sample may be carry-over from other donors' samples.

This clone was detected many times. The CDR3 sequence is CASRPGQGGYNEQFF. The CDR3 DNA is TGTGCCAGCAGACCTGGACAGGGGGGTTACAATGAGCAGTTCTTC. The V and J genes are TRBV2 and TRBJ2-1, with 10 bases aligning to TRBD1. This CDR3 contains 15 residues. V lost 6 bases to trimming and J lost 4 bases; unmatched junction nucleotides: 6. CDR1 and CDR2 from the germline V gene are SNHLY and FYNNEI.

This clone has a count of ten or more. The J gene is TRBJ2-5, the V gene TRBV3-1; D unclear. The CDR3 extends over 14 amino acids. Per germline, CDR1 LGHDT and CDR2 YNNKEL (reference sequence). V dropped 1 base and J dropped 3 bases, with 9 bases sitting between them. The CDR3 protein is CASSQGTTEETQYF. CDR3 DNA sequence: TGTGCCAGCAGCCAAGGGACGACGGAAGAGACCCAGTACTTC.

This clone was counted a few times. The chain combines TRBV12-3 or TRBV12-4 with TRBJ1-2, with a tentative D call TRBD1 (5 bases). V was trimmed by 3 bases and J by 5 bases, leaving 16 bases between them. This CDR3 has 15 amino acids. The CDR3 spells CASSFMTANLYGYTF. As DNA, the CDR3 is TGTGCCAGCAGTTTCATGACAGCAAATTTATATGGCTACACCTTC.

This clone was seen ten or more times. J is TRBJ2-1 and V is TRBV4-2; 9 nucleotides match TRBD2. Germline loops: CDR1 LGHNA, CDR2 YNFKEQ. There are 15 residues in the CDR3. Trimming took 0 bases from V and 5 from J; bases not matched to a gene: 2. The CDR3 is CASSQDGTSHNEQFF. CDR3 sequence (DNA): TGTGCCAGCAGCCAAGACGGGACTAGCCACAATGAGCAGTTCTTC.

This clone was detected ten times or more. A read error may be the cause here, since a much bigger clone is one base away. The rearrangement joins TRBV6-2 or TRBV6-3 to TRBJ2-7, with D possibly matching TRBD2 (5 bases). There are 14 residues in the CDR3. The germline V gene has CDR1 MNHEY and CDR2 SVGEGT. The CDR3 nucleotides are TGTGCCAGCAGTTATCGGGGATACTCCTACGAGCAGCACTTC. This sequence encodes CASSYRGYSYEQHF.

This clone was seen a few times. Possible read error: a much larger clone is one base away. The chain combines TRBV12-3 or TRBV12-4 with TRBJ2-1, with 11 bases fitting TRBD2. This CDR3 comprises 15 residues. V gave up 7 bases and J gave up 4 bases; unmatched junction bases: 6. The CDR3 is CASILRLAGYNEQFF. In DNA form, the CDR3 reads TGTGCCAGCATCCTGAGACTAGCGGGGTACAATGAGCAGTTCTTC.

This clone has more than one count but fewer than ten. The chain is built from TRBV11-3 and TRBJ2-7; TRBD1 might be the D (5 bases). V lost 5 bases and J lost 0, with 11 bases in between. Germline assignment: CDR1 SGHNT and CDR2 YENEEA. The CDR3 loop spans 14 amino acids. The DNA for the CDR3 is TGTGCCAGCAGCCCCAGGGTCCGCTCCTACGAGCAGTACTTC. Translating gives CASSPRVRSYEQYF.

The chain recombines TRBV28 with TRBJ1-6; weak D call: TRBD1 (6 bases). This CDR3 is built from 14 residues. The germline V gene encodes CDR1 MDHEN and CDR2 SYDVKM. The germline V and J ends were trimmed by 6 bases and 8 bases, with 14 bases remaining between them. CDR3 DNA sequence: TGTGCCAGCAGGTACGGGGGCAGTTATTCACCCCTCCACTTT. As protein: CASRYGGSYSPLHF. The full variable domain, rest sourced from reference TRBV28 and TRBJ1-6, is DVKVTQSSRYLVKRTGEKVFLECVQDMDHENMFWYRQDPGLGLRLIYFSYDVKMKEKGDIPEGYSVSREKKERFSLILESASTNQTSMYLCASRYGGSYSPLHFGNGTRLTVT.

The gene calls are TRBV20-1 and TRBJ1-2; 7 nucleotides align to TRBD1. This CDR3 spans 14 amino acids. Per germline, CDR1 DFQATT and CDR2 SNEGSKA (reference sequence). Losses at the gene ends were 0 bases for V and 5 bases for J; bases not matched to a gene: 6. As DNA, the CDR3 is TGCAGTGCTAGAGACGGCAGGGGGGGATATGGCTACACCTTC. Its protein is CSARDGRGGYGYTF.

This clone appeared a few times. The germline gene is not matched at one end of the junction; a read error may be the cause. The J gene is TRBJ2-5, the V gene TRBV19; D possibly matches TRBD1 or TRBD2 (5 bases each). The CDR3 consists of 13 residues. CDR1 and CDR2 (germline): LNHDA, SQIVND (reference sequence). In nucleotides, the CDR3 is TGTGCCAGTAGGGACCTGGCGGGTGGGACCGAGTACTTC. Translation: CASRDLAGGTEYF.

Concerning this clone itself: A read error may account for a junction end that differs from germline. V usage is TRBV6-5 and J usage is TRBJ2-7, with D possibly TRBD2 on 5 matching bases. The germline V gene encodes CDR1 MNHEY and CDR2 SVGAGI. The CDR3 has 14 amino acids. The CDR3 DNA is TGTGCCAGCAGTTACAGAGGGTTGTCCTACGATCAGTACTTC. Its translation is CASSYRGLSYDQYF.

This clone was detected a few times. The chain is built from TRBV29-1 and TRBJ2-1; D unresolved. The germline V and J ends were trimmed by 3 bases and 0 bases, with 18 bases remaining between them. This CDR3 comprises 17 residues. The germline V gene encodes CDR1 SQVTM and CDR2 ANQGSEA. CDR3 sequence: CSVDDARISSSYNEQFF. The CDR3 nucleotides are TGCAGCGTTGATGATGCAAGGATTTCTTCCTCCTACAATGAGCAGTTCTTC.

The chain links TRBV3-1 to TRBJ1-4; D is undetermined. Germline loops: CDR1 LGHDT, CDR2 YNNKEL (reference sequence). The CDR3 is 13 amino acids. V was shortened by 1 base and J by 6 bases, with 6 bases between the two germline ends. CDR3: CASSQGSDEKLFF. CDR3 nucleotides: TGTGCCAGCAGCCAAGGTAGCGATGAAAAACTGTTTTTT.

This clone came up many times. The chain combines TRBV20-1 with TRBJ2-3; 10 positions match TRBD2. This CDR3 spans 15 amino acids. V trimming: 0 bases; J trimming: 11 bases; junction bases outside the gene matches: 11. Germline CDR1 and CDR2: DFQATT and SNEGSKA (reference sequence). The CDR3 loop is CSARESSGLALLQYF. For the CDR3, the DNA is TGCAGTGCTAGAGAATCCTCGGGACTAGCGCTATTGCAGTATTTT.

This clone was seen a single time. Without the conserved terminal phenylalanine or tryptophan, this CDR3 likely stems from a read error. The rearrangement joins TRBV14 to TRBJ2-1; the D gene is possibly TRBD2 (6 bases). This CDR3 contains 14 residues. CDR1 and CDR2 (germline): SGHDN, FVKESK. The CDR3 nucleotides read TGTGCCAGCATCCAAGCACTAGCCGGCAATGAGCAGTTCTCC. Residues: CASIQALAGNEQFS.

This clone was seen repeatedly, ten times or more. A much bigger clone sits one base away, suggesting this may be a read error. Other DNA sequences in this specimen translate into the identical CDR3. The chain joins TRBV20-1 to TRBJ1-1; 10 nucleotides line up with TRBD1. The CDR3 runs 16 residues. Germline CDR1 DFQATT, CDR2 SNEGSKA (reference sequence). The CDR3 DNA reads TGCAGTGCTAGAGATAGGGACAGGGGCTGGAACACTGAAGCCTTCTTT. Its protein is CSARDRDRGWNTEAFF.

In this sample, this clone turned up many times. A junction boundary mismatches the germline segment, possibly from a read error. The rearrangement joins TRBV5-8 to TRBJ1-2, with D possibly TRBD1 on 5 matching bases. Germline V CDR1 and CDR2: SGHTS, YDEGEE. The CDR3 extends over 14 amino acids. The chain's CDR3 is CASSLAGRNYGYTF. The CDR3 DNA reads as TGTGCCAGCAGCTTGGCGGGGCGAAACTATGGCTACACCTTT.

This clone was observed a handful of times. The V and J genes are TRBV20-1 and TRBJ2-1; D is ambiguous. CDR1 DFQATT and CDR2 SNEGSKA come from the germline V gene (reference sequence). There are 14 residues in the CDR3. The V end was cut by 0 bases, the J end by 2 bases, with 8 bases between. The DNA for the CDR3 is TGCAGTGCTAGAGATAAAATAGCCTACAATGAGCAGTTCTTC. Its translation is CSARDKIAYNEQFF.

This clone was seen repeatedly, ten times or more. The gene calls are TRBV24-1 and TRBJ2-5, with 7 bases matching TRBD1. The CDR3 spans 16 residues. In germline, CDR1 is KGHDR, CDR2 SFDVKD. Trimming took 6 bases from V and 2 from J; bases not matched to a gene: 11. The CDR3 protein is CATSLRGRQGQETQYF. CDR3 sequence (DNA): TGTGCCACCAGTTTAAGGGGGAGACAGGGACAAGAGACCCAGTACTTC.

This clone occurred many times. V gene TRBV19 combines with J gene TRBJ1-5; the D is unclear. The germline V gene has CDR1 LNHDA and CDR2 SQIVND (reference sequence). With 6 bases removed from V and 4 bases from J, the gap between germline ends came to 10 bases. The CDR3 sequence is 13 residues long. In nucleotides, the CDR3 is TGTGCCAGTAGCGGATCCCCTAATCAGCCCCAGCATTTT. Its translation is CASSGSPNQPQHF.